The T cell receptor (beta chain) under discussion was sequenced for a study of CD8 T cells in ankylosing spondylitis. The study's findings and limits: The study identified a TCR beta motif of about eight highly homologous variants that appeared characteristic of ankylosing spondylitis blood.

This CDR3 spans 16 amino acids. Per the germline V gene, CDR1 is SGDLS and CDR2 is YYNGEE. Trimming at V came to 2 bases and at J to 8 bases, leaving 6 bases not matched to a gene. For this clonotype: Its specificity is not known.

One entry per CDR3 protein, called by TCRdb with MiXCR from the 5' RACE reads. The sample carries around 770,000 distinct CDR3 sequences, about an eighth recorded once. V is TRBV9 and J is TRBJ2-2; TRBD2 matches 13 bases. This clonotype originated in a male donor with ankylosing spondylitis. The sample taken for sequencing was blood, either unsorted or a sorted T cell fraction (not recorded which). CDR3 amino acids: CASSVGLAGDAGELFF. The CDR3 coding sequence is TGTGCCAGCAGCGTCGGACTAGCGGGAGACGCAGGGGAGCTGTTTTTT.